Each of the 30 T cell receptor beta chains below was sequenced from the same sample in a study of glioma-infiltrating T cells. Amplification of TCR alpha and beta CDR3 regions from RNA used iRepertoire nested multiplex PCR. TCRdb reanalysed the multiplex PCR reads using MiXCR and keeps one entry per CDR3 protein. The sample contains about 410,000 distinct CDR3 sequences, about two fifths of which appear only once. The specimen sequenced was glioma tissue, nonneoplastic brain tissue, or PBMCs (not recorded which). Receptors originate from a human donor with low-grade glioma or glioblastoma, undergoing nonglioma brain surgery, or in good health (not recorded which).

V usage is TRBV25-1 and J usage is TRBJ2-3; 7 bases fit TRBD2. CDR1 is MGHDK and CDR2 is SYGVNS in the germline V gene. The V gene end was trimmed by 8 bases and the J gene end by 3 bases; junction bases not matched to a gene: 17. This CDR3 is built from 17 residues. The CDR3 DNA reads TGTGCCAGCGCCCAATCGACTAGCCTACGGTGGACAGATACGCAGTATTTT. This translates into CASAQSTSLRWTDTQYF.

Note on this clonotype: A single base separates this from a much larger clone, so it may be a read error. The J gene is TRBJ1-6, the V gene TRBV28; possibly TRBD1 for D (5 bases). Germline CDR1 and CDR2: MDHEN and SYDVKM. This CDR3 has 14 amino acids. V gave up 6 bases and J gave up 10 bases, with 16 bases separating them. The CDR3 region is CASRPGHLGSPLHF. The CDR3 DNA reads as TGTGCCAGCAGACCTGGACATTTAGGGTCACCCCTCCACTTT.

To note about this clonotype: Since a much larger clone is just one base distant, this may be a read error. The V and J genes are TRBV6-2 or TRBV6-3 and TRBJ2-1; D may be TRBD1 or TRBD2 (5 bases each). The V end lost 5 bases, the J end lost 3 bases, and 26 bases lay between the germline ends. There are 19 residues in the CDR3. The germline CDR1 and CDR2 sequences are MNHEY and SVGEGT. The CDR3 loop is CASSNARAGASEGYNEQFF. The DNA of the CDR3 is TGTGCCAGCAGTAATGCAAGAGCCGGGGCATCGGAAGGCTACAATGAGCAGTTCTTC.

This clonotype has a handful of counts. This chain joins TRBV4-1 and TRBJ2-3; no firm D call. The CDR3 has 14 amino acids. V dropped 0 bases and J dropped 4 bases, with 8 bases sitting between them. CDR1 and CDR2 (germline): MGHRA, YSYEKL. CDR3 in amino acids: CASSQDRESDTQYF. DNA for the CDR3: TGCGCCAGCAGCCAAGATCGCGAGTCAGATACGCAGTATTTT.

This clonotype was observed once. J is TRBJ2-1 and V is TRBV7-9, with a tentative D call TRBD1 (5 bases). V was shortened by 2 bases and J by 11 bases, with 16 bases between the two germline ends. Germline CDR1 reads SEHNR; CDR2 reads FQNEAQ (reference sequence). There are 14 residues in the CDR3. The CDR3, as DNA: TGTGCCAGCAGCTTATTACGGCAGGGAAATAAGCAGTTCTTC. Residues: CASSLLRQGNKQFF.

This clonotype was recorded many times. The chain links TRBV28 to TRBJ1-5, with D hard to call. Trimming removed 1 base at V and 11 bases at J, with 9 bases between. Per the germline V gene, CDR1 is MDHEN and CDR2 is SYDVKM. The CDR3 is made up of 12 amino acids. The CDR3 sequence: CASSLFPRAQHF. The DNA for the CDR3 is TGTGCCAGCAGTTTATTTCCCAGAGCCCAGCATTTT.

This clonotype was recorded a few times. This chain links TRBV28 with TRBJ2-1; TRBD2 agrees at 8 bases. CDR1 MDHEN and CDR2 SYDVKM come from the germline V gene. V gave up 3 bases and J gave up 7 bases; unmatched junction bases: 5. The CDR3 consists of 14 residues. As DNA, the CDR3 is TGTGCCAGCAGTTTTCACGGGGGGGGGAATGAGCAGTTCTTC. This codes for CASSFHGGGNEQFF. Full variable domain (outside the CDR3, taken from reference TRBV28 and TRBJ2-1): DVKVTQSSRYLVKRTGEKVFLECVQDMDHENMFWYRQDPGLGLRLIYFSYDVKMKEKGDIPEGYSVSREKKERFSLILESASTNQTSMYLCASSFHGGGNEQFFGPGTRLTVL.

V is TRBV5-4 and J is TRBJ1-6; possible D gene TRBD1, 5 bases. Germline assignment: CDR1 SGHNT and CDR2 YYREEE (reference sequence). The CDR3 loop spans 15 amino acids. V was trimmed by 0 bases and J by 4 bases, leaving 8 bases between them. The DNA for the CDR3 is TGTGCCAGCAGCTTGGTTGGGGGGTATAATTCACCCCTCCACTTT. Translated: CASSLVGGYNSPLHF.

This clonotype was recorded at least ten times. The chain joins TRBV20-1 to TRBJ1-6, with D possibly TRBD1 on 5 matching bases. The CDR3 is 13 amino acids. From germline, CDR1 is DFQATT and CDR2 SNEGSKA (reference sequence). The V and J ends lost 4 bases and 7 bases respectively, with 11 bases between them. The CDR3 nucleotides read TGCAGTGCTATCGTAGGGGCAAATTCACCCCTCCACTTT. It translates to CSAIVGANSPLHF.

Note on this clonotype: Relative to the germline gene, one junction end is altered; a read error may explain this. The chain carries TRBV27 and TRBJ1-2; D ambiguous. The CDR3 consists of 14 residues. Germline CDR1 MNHEY, CDR2 SMNVEV (reference sequence). The CDR3: CASSQGLLGYGCTF. CDR3 in DNA: TGTGCCAGCAGCCAAGGGTTACTGGGCTATGGCTGCACCTTC.

About this clonotype: The missing conserved phenylalanine or tryptophan at the end of this CDR3 makes a read error likely. The chain is built from TRBV7-2 and TRBJ1-2, with TRBD1 as a possible D gene (6 bases). This CDR3 is 15 amino acids long. Germline-derived CDR1 and CDR2 are SGHTA and FQGNSA. The V end was cut by 4 bases, the J end by 4 bases, with 16 bases between. CDR3 region: CASSSRDKRGYGYTL. The CDR3 nucleotides read TGTGCCAGCAGCTCCCGGGACAAGCGTGGCTATGGCTACACCCTC.

The rearrangement joins TRBV27 to TRBJ2-1, with TRBD1 matching 8 bases. V dropped 4 bases and J dropped 2; count of bases not matched to a gene: 7. Looked up from germline, CDR1 is MNHEY and CDR2 is SMNVEV (reference sequence). The CDR3 length is 16 residues. The CDR3 here is CASSSSGGRAYNEQFF. The CDR3 DNA sequence: TGTGCCAGCAGTTCCTCAGGGGGCCGCGCCTACAATGAGCAGTTCTTC.

This chain joins TRBV20-1 and TRBJ2-5, with TRBD1 as a possible D gene (5 bases). V was clipped by 0 bases and J by 1 base, with 12 bases between them. Germline CDR1 DFQATT, CDR2 SNEGSKA (reference sequence). The CDR3 runs 15 residues. The CDR3 reads CSARDLRVFQETQYF. CDR3 DNA: TGCAGTGCTAGAGACCTCAGGGTCTTCCAAGAGACCCAGTACTTC.

As to this clonotype: At one of its ends the junction is not consistent with the germline gene, which may arise from a read error. V and J are TRBV24-1 and TRBJ2-5, with 11 bases aligning to TRBD2. The better agreement between TRBJ2-1 and the DNA end casts doubt on the J call. The germline V gene has CDR1 KGHDR and CDR2 SFDVKD. The CDR3 has 16 amino acids. For the CDR3, the DNA is TGTTCCACCAGTGATTTGGGGACTAGCGGATACAATGAGCAGTTCTTC. Protein sequence: CSTSDLGTSGYNEQFF.

The chain is built from TRBV28 and TRBJ2-1; tentatively, D is TRBD2 (6 bases). This CDR3 comprises 17 residues. Per germline, CDR1 MDHEN and CDR2 SYDVKM. V was shortened by 4 bases and J by 8 bases, with 24 bases between the two germline ends. CDR3 coding DNA: TGTGCCAGCAGTTCCTACCCCGTCGGGGGATTCGGCGATGAGCAGTTCTTC. This translates into CASSSYPVGGFGDEQFF.

The chain links TRBV4-1 to TRBJ2-7; TRBD1 agrees at 8 bases. This CDR3 spans 16 amino acids. Losses at the gene ends were 1 base for V and 3 bases for J; bases not matched to a gene: 8. Germline assignment: CDR1 MGHRA and CDR2 YSYEKL. CDR3 loop: CASSQVGRQGFYEQYF. CDR3 coding DNA: TGCGCCAGCAGCCAAGTGGGCCGACAGGGGTTCTACGAGCAGTACTTC.

Concerning this clonotype: At one boundary the junction diverges from the germline segment, which might be a read error. The chain carries TRBV15 and TRBJ2-2, with D perhaps given as TRBD1 or TRBD2 (5 bases each). The CDR3 is 15 residues long. Germline lookup yields CDR1 LNHNV and CDR2 YYDKDF (reference sequence). CDR3 loop: CATSRTGSNTGELLF. CDR3 in DNA: TGTGCCACCAGCAGAACAGGCTCGAACACCGGGGAGCTGCTTTTT.

V gene TRBV27 combines with J gene TRBJ1-5; D is uncertain. The end of the DNA is better explained by TRBJ2-3, so the J call may be wrong. This CDR3 comprises 16 residues. Germline-derived CDR1 and CDR2 are MNHEY and SMNVEV (reference sequence). The CDR3 spells CASSLKPAYSNQPQYF. The CDR3 coding sequence is TGTGCCAGCAGTTTAAAACCAGCCTATAGCAATCAGCCCCAGTATTTT.

V and J are TRBV10-3 and TRBJ2-1; perhaps TRBD2 as D (5 bases). CDR1 and CDR2 from the germline V gene are ENHRY and SYGVKD. Trimming cost V 3 bases and J 0 bases, with 9 bases left between them. CDR3 length: 15 residues. The CDR3: CAISDRLSSYNEQFF. The CDR3 DNA follows: TGTGCCATCAGTGACCGACTAAGCTCCTACAATGAGCAGTTCTTC.

This clonotype has just a few counts. The chain couples TRBV19 to TRBJ2-7, with 7 bases aligning to TRBD1. The CDR3 is 15 amino acids. V was clipped by 5 bases and J by 0 bases; unmatched bases: 7. The germline V gene encodes CDR1 LNHDA and CDR2 SQIVND (reference sequence). CDR3 region: CASSVYRGPSYEQYF. In nucleotides, the CDR3 is TGTGCCAGTAGTGTCTACAGGGGTCCCTCCTACGAGCAGTACTTC.

The chain joins TRBV7-9 to TRBJ2-3; TRBD1 matches at 10 bases. The CDR3 runs 18 residues. CDR1 is SEHNR and CDR2 is FQNEAQ in the germline V gene (reference sequence). The V segment lost 4 bases and the J segment 7 bases; nucleotides outside the gene matches: 17. CDR3 in amino acids: CASSSGTGASGFVNTQYF. The CDR3 DNA is TGTGCCAGCAGCTCCGGGACAGGGGCTAGCGGGTTCGTAAATACGCAGTATTTT.

With regard to this clonotype: The junction departs from germline at one end; a sequencing error may be responsible. This chain links TRBV7-9 with TRBJ1-2; D is possibly TRBD1 (5 bases). This CDR3 spans 13 amino acids. Germline assignment: CDR1 SEHNR and CDR2 FQNEAQ (reference sequence). CDR3 in DNA: TGCGCCAGCGGCCAAGATTTAGGGGTGGGGATCACCTTC. Translation: CASGQDLGVGITF.

A note on this clonotype: One end of the junction varies from germline; a read error may be responsible. The chain couples TRBV7-2 to TRBJ1-1; maybe TRBD1 (5 bases). This CDR3 is built from 14 residues. Germline CDR1 and CDR2: SGHTA and FQGNSA. The CDR3 is CSSSLVQVNTEAFF. DNA for the CDR3: TGTTCCAGCAGCTTAGTACAGGTGAACACTGAAGCTTTCTTC.

In its sample, this clonotype was seen once. V is TRBV6-2 or TRBV6-3 and J is TRBJ2-5, with D possibly being TRBD2 (6 bases). Per the germline V gene, CDR1 is MNHEY and CDR2 is SVGEGT. CDR3 length: 14 amino acids. V was cut by 10 bases and J by 5 bases, with 20 bases left in between. In nucleotides, the CDR3 is TGTGCCATGCGGGGTCGGCGGGCCGAGGAGACCCAGTACTTC. Translating it yields CAMRGRRAEETQYF.

The V gene is TRBV12-3 or TRBV12-4, the J gene TRBJ1-5; D is unresolved. CDR3 length: 14 amino acids. Trimming stripped 2 bases from V and 5 bases from J, with 10 bases between. This CDR3 is CASSLRGHYQPQHF. The CDR3 DNA reads as TGTGCCAGCAGTTTACGCGGGCACTATCAGCCCCAGCATTTT.

V usage is TRBV28 and J usage is TRBJ2-7, with D unresolved. The CDR3 totals 14 residues. Trimming pared 7 bases from V and 0 bases from J, leaving 13 bases between. From germline, CDR1 is MDHEN and CDR2 SYDVKM. This CDR3 is CASKPNDSSYEQYF. The CDR3 coding sequence is TGTGCCAGCAAGCCGAATGATAGCTCCTACGAGCAGTACTTC. Combining the CDR3 with reference TRBV28 and TRBJ2-7 gives the whole variable domain DVKVTQSSRYLVKRTGEKVFLECVQDMDHENMFWYRQDPGLGLRLIYFSYDVKMKEKGDIPEGYSVSREKKERFSLILESASTNQTSMYLCASKPNDSSYEQYFGPGTRLTVT.

This clonotype was seen ten or more times. The chain combines TRBV28 with TRBJ1-5; D ambiguous. Trimming left V 7 bases short and J 4 bases short, with 11 bases between. CDR3 length: 13 residues. Germline V gene lookup returns CDR1 MDHEN and CDR2 SYDVKM. The DNA of the CDR3 is TGTGCCAGCATAGGTTGGCAGAATCAGCCCCAGCATTTT. It encodes CASIGWQNQPQHF.

The genes are TRBV12-3 or TRBV12-4 and TRBJ2-6; D tentatively reads TRBD1 or TRBD2 (6 bases each). V lost 5 bases and J 0 bases, leaving 20 bases between the germline ends. CDR3 length: 19 amino acids. The CDR3 DNA sequence: TGTGCCAGCAGTCTCAACGGGGGCTCTAGGGGCTCTGGGGCCAACGTCCTGACTTTC. It encodes CASSLNGGSRGSGANVLTF.

This clonotype was seen only once. A junction end diverges from the germline sequence, so it may reflect a read error. The CDR3 bases are TGTGCCAGCAGCGCCGCCGGGACGGCCTCCTACGAGCAGAACTTC. It translates to CASSAAGTASYEQNF. The V gene is TRBV7-2, the J gene TRBJ2-7; either TRBD1 or TRBD2 may fit D (5 bases each). Germline-derived CDR1 and CDR2 are SGHTA and FQGNSA. This CDR3 region has 15 residues.

Here the CDR3 reads CASSLQRAGGREGLQETQYF. DNA of the CDR3: TGTGCCAGCAGTTTACAGCGCGCTGGTGGGCGGGAGGGCCTTCAAGAGACCCAGTACTTC. The chain combines TRBV12-3 or TRBV12-4 with TRBJ2-5; 9 positions agree with TRBD2. The J segment lost 2 bases and the V segment lost 2 bases, leaving 18 bases of the junction unmatched. The CDR3 spans 20 residues.